This TCR beta chain was recorded in a study of T cells in Graves' hyperthyroidism and ophthalmopathy. Ophthalmopathy patients showed a Clinical Activity Score of at least 3, NOSPECS grade of at least 4 and duration under 3 months. The ends were cut back, 2 bases at V and 6 bases at J, with 14 bases in the middle. From germline, CDR1 is MDHEN and CDR2 SYDVKM. CDR3 length: 14 residues. Amplified TCR beta CDR3 regions derived from RNA transcripts. HTBI primers were the set used in a first-round RT-PCR of the TCR CDR3. TCRdb called the multiplex PCR reads again in MiXCR, with one record for every CDR3 protein. The sample lists about 400,000 distinct CDR3 sequences, roughly 14% occurring once. This clonotype was recorded at least ten times.

Material for sequencing was blood. This TCR was sampled from a young woman with Graves' ophthalmopathy. The V gene is TRBV28, the J gene TRBJ2-7; the D gene is possibly TRBD2 (6 bases). The CDR3 bases are TGTGCCAGCAGTTTAAGATCCGGGGGTGGCGAGCAGTACTTC. Protein product: CASSLRSGGGEQYF.